A few counts support the clone carrying this TCR beta chain. Clones were read by immunoSEQ multiplex PCR, and TCRdb kept only the in-frame ones, dropping some. The data contain about 200,000 clones, around 82% of them singletons. The data belong to a study of blood T cell repertoires in COVID-19. The sample was PBMCs or T cells enriched from blood (not recorded which). This clonotype was sampled from an older woman with acute COVID-19.

CDR3 nucleotides: TGTGCCAGTACCTCGGAGGGCAATCAGCCCCAGCATTTT. Its protein is CASTSEGNQPQHF. The chain has TRBV19 and TRBJ1-5; the D is unclear. Trimming removed 7 bases at V and 2 bases at J, with 9 bases between. The CDR3 contains 13 residues. From germline, CDR1 is LNHDA and CDR2 SQIVND (reference sequence).